Sequencing of this T cell receptor (beta chain) was carried out in a study of tumor and adjacent non-tumor tissue in lung cancer. Turning to the study itself: Stage I to III disease affected 9 to 10 men and roughly five women aged about 31 to 80. On average, productive TCRbeta reads reached about 4.17 million per sample. Study-wide findings and caveats: Tumor TCR diversity, when higher, was linked to shorter survival.

Points on this clonotype: Antigen unknown. A junction boundary mismatches the germline segment, possibly from a read error.

This CDR3 is 12 amino acids long. RNA was extracted from bulk tissue without any cell sorting. A modified ARM-PCR protocol with three rounds of nested PCR amplified TCRbeta. TCRdb analysed the multiplex PCR reads with MiXCR anew, one entry per CDR3 protein. Of tens of thousands of distinct CDR3 sequences in the sample, about 67% were seen once. V gene TRBV12-3 or TRBV12-4 combines with J gene TRBJ1-3; D remains ambiguous. The sequencing sample was made of lung tumor tissue. This clonotype was obtained from a man between 60 and 75 years old with non-small cell lung cancer. This CDR3 is CTRTVRGNTIYF. In DNA form, the CDR3 reads TGTACCAGGACCGTACGTGGAAACACCATATATTTT.